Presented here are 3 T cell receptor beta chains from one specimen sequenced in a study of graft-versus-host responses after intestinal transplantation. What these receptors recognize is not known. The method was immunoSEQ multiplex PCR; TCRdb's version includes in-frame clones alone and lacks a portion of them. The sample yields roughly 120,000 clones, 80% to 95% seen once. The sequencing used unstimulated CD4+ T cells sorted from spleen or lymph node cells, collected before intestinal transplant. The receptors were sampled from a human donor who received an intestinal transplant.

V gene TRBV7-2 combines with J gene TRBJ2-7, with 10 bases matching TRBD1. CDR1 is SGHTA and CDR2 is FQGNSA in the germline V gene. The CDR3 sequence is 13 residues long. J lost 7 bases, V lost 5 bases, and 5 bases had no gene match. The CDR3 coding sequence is TGTGCCAGCAGCCTGGACAGGGGGGGGGAGCAGTACTTC. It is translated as CASSLDRGGEQYF.

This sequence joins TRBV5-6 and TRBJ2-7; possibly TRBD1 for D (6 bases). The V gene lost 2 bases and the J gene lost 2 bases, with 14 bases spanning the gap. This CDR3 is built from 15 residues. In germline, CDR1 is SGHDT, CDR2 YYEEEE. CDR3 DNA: TGTGCCAGCAGCTTTCTCTCAGGGGCTACCTACGAGCAGTACTTC. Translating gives CASSFLSGATYEQYF.

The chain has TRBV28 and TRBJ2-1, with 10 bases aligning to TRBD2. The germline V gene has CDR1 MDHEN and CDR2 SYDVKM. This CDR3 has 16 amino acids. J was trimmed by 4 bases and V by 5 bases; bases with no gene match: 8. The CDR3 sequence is CASSLGVAGGYNEQFF. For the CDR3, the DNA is TGTGCCAGCAGTCTCGGAGTAGCGGGAGGATACAATGAGCAGTTCTTC.